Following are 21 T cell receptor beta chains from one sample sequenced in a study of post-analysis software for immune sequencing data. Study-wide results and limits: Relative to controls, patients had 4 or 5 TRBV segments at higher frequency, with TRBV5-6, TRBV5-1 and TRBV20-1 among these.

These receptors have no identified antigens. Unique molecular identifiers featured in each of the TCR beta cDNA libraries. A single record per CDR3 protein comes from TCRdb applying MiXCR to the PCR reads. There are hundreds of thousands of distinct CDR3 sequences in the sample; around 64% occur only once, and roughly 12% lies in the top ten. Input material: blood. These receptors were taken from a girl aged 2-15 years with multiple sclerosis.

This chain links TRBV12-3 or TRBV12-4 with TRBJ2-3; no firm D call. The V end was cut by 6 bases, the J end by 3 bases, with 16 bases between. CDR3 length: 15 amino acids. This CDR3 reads CASSPNSLLTDTQYF. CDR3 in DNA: TGTGCCAGCAGCCCGAACTCCTTACTTACAGATACGCAGTATTTT.

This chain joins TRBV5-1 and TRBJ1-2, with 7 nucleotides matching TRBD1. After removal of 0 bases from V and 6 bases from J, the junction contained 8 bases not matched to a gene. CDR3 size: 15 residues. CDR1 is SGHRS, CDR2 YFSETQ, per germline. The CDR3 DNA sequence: TGCGCCAGCAGCTTGGAACAGGGGCGGATCCATGGCTACACCTTC. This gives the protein CASSLEQGRIHGYTF.

CDR3 in amino acids: CASCLFNPGANVLTF. CDR3 DNA: TGCGCCAGCTGTCTCTTTAATCCTGGGGCCAACGTCCTGACTTTC. The chain is built from TRBV5-1 and TRBJ2-6; D not resolved. The V gene lost 7 bases and the J gene lost 2 bases, with 13 bases spanning the gap. Germline V CDR1 and CDR2: SGHRS, YFSETQ. This CDR3 has 15 amino acids.

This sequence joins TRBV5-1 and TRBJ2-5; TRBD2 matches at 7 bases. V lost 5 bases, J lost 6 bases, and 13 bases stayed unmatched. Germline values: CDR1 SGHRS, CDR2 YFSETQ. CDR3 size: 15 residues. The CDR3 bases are TGCGCCAGCAGTCGTGCGGGGGAAAACGGACAGACCCAGTACTTC. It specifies CASSRAGENGQTQYF.

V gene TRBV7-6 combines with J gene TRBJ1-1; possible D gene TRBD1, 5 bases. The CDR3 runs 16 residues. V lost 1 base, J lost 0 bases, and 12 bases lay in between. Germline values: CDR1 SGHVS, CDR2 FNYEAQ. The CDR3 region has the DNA TGTGCCAGCAGCTTAGGGGGGGTACTATTGAACACTGAAGCTTTCTTT. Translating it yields CASSLGGVLLNTEAFF.

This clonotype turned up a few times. The CDR3 is CASSQDVSGGAIDTQYF. CDR3 sequence (DNA): TGCGCCAGCAGCCAAGATGTTAGCGGGGGGGCCATAGATACGCAGTATTTT. The chain recombines TRBV4-3 with TRBJ2-3; 11 bases are a match to TRBD2. The CDR3 extends over 17 amino acids. J was trimmed by 5 bases and V by 0 bases; bases with no gene match: 7. CDR1 and CDR2 (germline): LGHNA, YSLEER.

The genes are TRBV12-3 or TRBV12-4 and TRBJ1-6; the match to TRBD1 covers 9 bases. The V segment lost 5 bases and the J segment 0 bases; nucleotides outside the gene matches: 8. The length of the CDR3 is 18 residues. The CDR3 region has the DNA TGTGCCAGCAGTCCTCCACCGACAGGGGGCTCCTATAATTCACCCCTCCACTTT. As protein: CASSPPPTGGSYNSPLHF.

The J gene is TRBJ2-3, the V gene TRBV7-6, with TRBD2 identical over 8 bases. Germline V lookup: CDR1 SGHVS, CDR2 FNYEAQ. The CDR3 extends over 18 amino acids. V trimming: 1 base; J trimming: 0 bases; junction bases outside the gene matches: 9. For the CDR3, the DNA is TGTGCCAGCAGCTTAGGGCTAGCGGGTACGACTAGCACAGATACGCAGTATTTT. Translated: CASSLGLAGTTSTDTQYF.

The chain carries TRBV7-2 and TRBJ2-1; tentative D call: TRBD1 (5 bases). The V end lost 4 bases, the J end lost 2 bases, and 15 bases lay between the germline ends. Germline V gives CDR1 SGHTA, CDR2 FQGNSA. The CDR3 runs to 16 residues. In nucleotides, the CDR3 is TGTGCCAGCAGCTCCAGAGCAGGGTTAACCTACAATGAGCAGTTCTTC. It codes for CASSSRAGLTYNEQFF.

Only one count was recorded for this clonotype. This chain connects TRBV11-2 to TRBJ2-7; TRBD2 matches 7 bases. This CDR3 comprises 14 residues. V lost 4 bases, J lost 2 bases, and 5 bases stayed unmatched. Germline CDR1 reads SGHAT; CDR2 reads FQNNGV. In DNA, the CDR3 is TGTGCCAGCAGCTGGACTAGTTTCGCCTACGAGCAGTACTTC. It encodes CASSWTSFAYEQYF.

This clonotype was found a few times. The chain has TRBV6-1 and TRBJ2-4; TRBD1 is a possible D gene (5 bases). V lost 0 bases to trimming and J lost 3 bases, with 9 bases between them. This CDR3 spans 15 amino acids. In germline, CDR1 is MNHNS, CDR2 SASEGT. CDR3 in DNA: TGTGCCAGCAGTGAAGCGGGGCCGCGCAAAAACATTCAGTACTTC. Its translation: CASSEAGPRKNIQYF.

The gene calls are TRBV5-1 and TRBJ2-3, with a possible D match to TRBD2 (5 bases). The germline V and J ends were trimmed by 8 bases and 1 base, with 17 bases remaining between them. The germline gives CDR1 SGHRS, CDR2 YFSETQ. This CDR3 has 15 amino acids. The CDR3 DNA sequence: TGCGCCAGTTACCCGCCCGGGGATCGCACAGATACGCAGTATTTT. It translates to CASYPPGDRTDTQYF.

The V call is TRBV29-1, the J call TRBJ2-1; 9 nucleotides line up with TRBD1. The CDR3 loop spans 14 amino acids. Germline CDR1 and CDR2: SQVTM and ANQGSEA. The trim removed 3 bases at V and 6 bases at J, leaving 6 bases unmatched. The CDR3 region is CSVDGTGLTNEQFF. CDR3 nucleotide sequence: TGCAGCGTTGACGGGACAGGGCTTACCAATGAGCAGTTCTTC.

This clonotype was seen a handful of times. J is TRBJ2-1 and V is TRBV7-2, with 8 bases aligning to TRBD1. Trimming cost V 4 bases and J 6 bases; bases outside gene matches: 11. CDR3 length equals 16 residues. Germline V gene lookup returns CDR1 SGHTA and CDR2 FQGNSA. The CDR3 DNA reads TGTGCCAGCAGCTCCCCGGACAGGGTAGTGGGCAATGAGCAGTTCTTC. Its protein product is CASSSPDRVVGNEQFF.

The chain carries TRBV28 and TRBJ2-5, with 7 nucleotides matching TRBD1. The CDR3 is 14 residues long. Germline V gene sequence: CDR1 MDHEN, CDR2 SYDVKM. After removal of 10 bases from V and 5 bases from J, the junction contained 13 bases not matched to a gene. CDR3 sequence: CAITSRGSGETQYF. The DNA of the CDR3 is TGTGCCATAACAAGCAGGGGGTCGGGGGAGACCCAGTACTTC. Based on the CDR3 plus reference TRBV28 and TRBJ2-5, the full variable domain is DVKVTQSSRYLVKRTGEKVFLECVQDMDHENMFWYRQDPGLGLRLIYFSYDVKMKEKGDIPEGYSVSREKKERFSLILESASTNQTSMYLCAITSRGSGETQYFGPGTRLLVL.

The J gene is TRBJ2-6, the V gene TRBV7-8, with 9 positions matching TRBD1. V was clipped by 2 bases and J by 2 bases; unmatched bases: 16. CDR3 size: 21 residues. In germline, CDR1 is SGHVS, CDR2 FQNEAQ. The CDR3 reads CASSLNPRRDRDFTGANVLTF. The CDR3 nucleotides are TGTGCCAGCAGCTTAAACCCTCGGCGGGACAGGGATTTCACTGGGGCCAACGTCCTGACTTTC.

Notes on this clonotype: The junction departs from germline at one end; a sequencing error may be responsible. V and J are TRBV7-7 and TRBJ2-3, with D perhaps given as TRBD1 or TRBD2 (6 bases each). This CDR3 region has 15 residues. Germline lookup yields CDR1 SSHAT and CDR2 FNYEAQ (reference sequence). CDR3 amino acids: CASSLGHGGADTQYF. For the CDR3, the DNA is TGTGCTAGCAGCTTGGGACACGGAGGGGCAGATACGCAGTATTTT.

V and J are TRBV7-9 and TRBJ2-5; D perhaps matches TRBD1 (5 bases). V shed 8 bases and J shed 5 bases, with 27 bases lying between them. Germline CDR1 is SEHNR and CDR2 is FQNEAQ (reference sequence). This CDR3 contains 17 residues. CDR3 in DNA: TGTGCCAGCTCCCGTTCGCCAGGGCAGCAGTTTGGGGAGACCCAGTACTTC. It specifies CASSRSPGQQFGETQYF.

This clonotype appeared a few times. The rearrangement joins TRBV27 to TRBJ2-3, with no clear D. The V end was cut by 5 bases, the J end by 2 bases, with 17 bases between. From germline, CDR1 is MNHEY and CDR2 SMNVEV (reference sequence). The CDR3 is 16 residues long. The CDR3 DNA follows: TGTGCCAGCAGTACCCCCTACCGTGGTTACACAGATACGCAGTATTTT. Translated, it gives CASSTPYRGYTDTQYF.

Here the CDR3 reads CASSSYGGSTDTQYF. In DNA, the CDR3 is TGTGCCAGCAGCTCCTATGGGGGAAGCACAGATACGCAGTATTTT. The genes are TRBV7-9 and TRBJ2-3; D is perhaps TRBD1 or TRBD2 (5 bases each). This CDR3 is built from 15 residues. Trimming pared 4 bases from V and 0 bases from J, leaving 11 bases between. Germline CDR1 is SEHNR and CDR2 is FQNEAQ (reference sequence). Together with reference TRBV7-9 and TRBJ2-3, the CDR3 gives the full variable domain: DTGVSQNPRHKITKRGQNVTFRCDPISEHNRLYWYRQTLGQGPEFLTYFQNEAQLEKSRLLSDRFSAERPKGSFSTLEIQRTEQGDSAMYLCASSSYGGSTDTQYFGPGTRLTVL.

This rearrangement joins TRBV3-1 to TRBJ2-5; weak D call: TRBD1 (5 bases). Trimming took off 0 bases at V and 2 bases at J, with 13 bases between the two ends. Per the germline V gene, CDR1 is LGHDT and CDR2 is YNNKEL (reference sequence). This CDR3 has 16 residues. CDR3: CASSQDRPTGQETQYF. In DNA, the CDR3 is TGTGCCAGCAGCCAAGATCGGCCCACAGGACAAGAGACCCAGTACTTC.